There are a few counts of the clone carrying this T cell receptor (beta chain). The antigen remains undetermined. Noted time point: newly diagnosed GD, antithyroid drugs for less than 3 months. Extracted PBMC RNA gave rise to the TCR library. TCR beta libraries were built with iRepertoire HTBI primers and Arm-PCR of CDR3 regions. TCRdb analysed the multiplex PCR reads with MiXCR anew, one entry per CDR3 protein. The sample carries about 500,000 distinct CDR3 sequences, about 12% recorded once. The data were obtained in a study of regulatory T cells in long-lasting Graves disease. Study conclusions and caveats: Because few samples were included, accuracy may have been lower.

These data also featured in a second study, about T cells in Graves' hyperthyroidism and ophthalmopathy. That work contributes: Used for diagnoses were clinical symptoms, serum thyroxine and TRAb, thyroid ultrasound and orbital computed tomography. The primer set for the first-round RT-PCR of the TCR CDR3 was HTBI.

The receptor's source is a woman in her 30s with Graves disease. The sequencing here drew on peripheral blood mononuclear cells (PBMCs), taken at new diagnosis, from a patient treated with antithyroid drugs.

CDR3 amino acids: CASSMSGPWKNTEAFF. CDR3 DNA: TGTGCCAGTAGTATGTCAGGGCCTTGGAAGAACACTGAAGCTTTCTTT. V and J are TRBV19 and TRBJ1-1; weak D call: TRBD1 (5 bases). The CDR3 spans 16 residues. The V end lost 3 bases, the J end lost 1 base, and 15 bases lay between the germline ends. CDR1 LNHDA and CDR2 SQIVND come from the germline V gene (reference sequence).